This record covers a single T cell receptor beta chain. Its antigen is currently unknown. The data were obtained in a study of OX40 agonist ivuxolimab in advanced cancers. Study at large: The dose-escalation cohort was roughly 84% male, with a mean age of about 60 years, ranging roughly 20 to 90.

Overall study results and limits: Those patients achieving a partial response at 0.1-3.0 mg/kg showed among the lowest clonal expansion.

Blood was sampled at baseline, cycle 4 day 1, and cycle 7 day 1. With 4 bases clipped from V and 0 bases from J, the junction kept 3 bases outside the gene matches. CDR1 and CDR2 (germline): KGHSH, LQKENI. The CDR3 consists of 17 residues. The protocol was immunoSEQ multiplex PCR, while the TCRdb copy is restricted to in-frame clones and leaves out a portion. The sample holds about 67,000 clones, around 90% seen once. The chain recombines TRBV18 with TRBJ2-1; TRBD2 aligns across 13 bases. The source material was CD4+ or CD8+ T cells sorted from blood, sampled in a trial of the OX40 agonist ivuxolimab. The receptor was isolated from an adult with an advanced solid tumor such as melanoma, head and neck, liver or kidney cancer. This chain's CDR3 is CASSLWTSGSSYNEQFF. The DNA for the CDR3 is TGTGCCAGCTCACTCTGGACTAGCGGGAGCTCCTACAATGAGCAGTTCTTC.